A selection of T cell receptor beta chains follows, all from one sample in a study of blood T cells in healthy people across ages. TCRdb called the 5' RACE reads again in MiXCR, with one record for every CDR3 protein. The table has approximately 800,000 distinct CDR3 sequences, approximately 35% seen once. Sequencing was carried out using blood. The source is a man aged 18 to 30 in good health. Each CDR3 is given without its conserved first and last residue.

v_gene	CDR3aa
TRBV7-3	ASSLMAGGGETQY
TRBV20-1	SVTRNNYGYT
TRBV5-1	ASSFTSGGNTDTQY
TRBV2	ASSAEDGTSDQETQY
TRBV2	ASETANTEAF
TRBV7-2	AGSLLAPKTNEKLF
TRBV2	ASIAKTFRTSTDTQY
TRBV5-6	ASSLQQGSTQY
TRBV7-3	ASSLNGGQATTEAF
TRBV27	ASSFLAGVTGELF
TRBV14	ASSQDLTANVLT
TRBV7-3	ASSLGVGGGTDTQY
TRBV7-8	ASSSATGGDYGYT
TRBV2	ASSGLERGNTDTQY
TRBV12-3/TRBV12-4	ASSFQGITGELF
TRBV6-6	ASSATPGDQPQH
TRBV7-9	ASSLGQRHTESYNEQF
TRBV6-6	ASSLDGTGQETQY
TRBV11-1	ASSLSDLTINEQF
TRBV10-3	AINDISYYGYT
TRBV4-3	ASSTPTGNEQF
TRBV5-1	ASSPHGGSGGYTDTQY
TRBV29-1	SVEDPARTYEQY
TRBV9	ASSVNRETQY
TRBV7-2	ASSSRTLNTQY
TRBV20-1	SASPTLGDRGNEKLF
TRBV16	ASSQSTWTQY
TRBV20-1	SAPDPIPGYSNQPQH
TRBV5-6	ASSVRDRGNQPRH
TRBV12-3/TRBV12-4	ASSPDRPYGQF
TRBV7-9	ASSSPDRDKGYT
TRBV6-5	ASRETGDTQY
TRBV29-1	SVEGGEDNSYEQY
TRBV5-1	ASSLSSGVAETQY
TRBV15	ATNREPQVEAF
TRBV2	ASRVAGIHNEQY
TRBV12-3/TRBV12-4	ASSGGGAQPQH
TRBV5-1	ASSSIPPRAITSSTDTQY
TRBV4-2	ASSLGERGSADTQY
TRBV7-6	ASSADGYNEQF
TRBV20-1	SAPSDSPYEQY
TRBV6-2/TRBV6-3	ASSYAADTYSNQPQH
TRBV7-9	ASSPERGEQY
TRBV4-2	ASSPILGETQY